The rows below give T cell receptor beta chains drawn from one sample of a study of blood T cell repertoires in COVID-19. Here immunoSEQ multiplex PCR was the method, and the copy in TCRdb shows in-frame clones only, minus some. The sample has more than 200,000 clones, approximately 86% seen once. Sequencing used peripheral blood. Receptors were obtained from a young man with active or convalescent COVID-19. CDR3s include the opening cysteine and the closing phenylalanine or tryptophan. Fields, in order: clone size, D gene, J gene, V gene, CDR3 protein, CDR3 DNA. A D gene is named only where the DNA matches it firmly. Not every row has a clone size; where given, it reads once, few, many or a size class.

-,TRBD1,TRBJ2-3,TRBV5-4,CASSPTGADTQYF,TGTGCCAGCAGCCCGACAGGGGCAGATACGCAGTATTTT
once,TRBD1,TRBJ1-2,TRBV2,CASRGQTNYGYTF,TGTGCCAGCAGGGGACAGACTAACTATGGCTACACCTTC
-,-,TRBJ2-5,TRBV29-1,CSVVGGPQETQYF,TGCAGCGTTGTCGGAGGGCCTCAAGAGACCCAGTACTTC
-,TRBD2,TRBJ2-7,TRBV11-2,CASSLEGLAYSYEQYF,TGTGCCAGCAGCCTAGAGGGACTAGCGTACTCCTACGAGCAGTACTTC
-,-,TRBJ2-1,TRBV6-5,CASSYSRGLNEQFF,TGTGCCAGCAGTTACTCTCGCGGGTTGAATGAGCAGTTCTTC
-,-,TRBJ1-1,TRBV6-1,CASSEPGQTNTEAFF,TGTGCCAGCAGTGAACCCGGACAGACAAACACTGAAGCTTTCTTT
-,-,TRBJ2-7,TRBV3-1/TRBV3-2,CASSQDPVSSYEQYF,TGTGCCAGCAGCCAAGATCCCGTGAGCTCCTACGAGCAGTACTTC
once,TRBD1,TRBJ1-5,TRBV6-5,CASMGTGSGNQPQHF,TGTGCCAGCATGGGGACAGGATCAGGGAATCAGCCCCAGCATTTT
-,TRBD1,TRBJ1-3,TRBV11-3,CASSSRGGIGNTIYF,TGTGCCAGCAGCTCGAGAGGGGGCATTGGAAACACCATATATTTT
-,TRBD1,TRBJ2-2,TRBV7-8,CASSPKEGANTGELFF,TGTGCCAGCAGCCCTAAAGAGGGGGCTAACACCGGGGAGCTGTTTTTT
-,-,TRBJ2-4,TRBV27,CASQVGGAKNIQYF,TGTGCCAGCCAAGTAGGCGGCGCCAAAAACATTCAGTACTTC
-,TRBD1,TRBJ2-7,TRBV7-8,CASSLNRGPYEQYF,TGTGCCAGCAGCTTAAACAGGGGGCCTTACGAGCAGTACTTC
-,-,TRBJ1-4,TRBV19,CASSSRVSNEKLFF,TGTGCCAGTAGTTCCCGGGTCTCAAATGAAAAACTGTTTTTT
-,-,TRBJ1-4,TRBV6-2/TRBV6-3,CASSSDVDSTNEKLFF,TGTGCCAGCAGTTCGGATGTCGACTCAACTAATGAAAAACTGTTTTTT
-,-,TRBJ1-4,TRBV19,CATQTMAGSTNEKLFF,TGTGCCACCCAAACCATGGCGGGGTCCACTAATGAAAAACTGTTTTTT
once,-,TRBJ1-1,TRBV7-9,CASSGRTGNTEAFF,TGTGCCAGCAGCGGCAGAACAGGGAACACTGAAGCTTTCTTT
-,TRBD1,TRBJ2-3,TRBV10-1,CASSESIGTGTTDTQYF,TGCGCCAGCAGTGAGTCGATCGGGACAGGGACCACAGATACGCAGTATTTT
-,-,TRBJ1-5,TRBV10-2,CASSLYSNQPQHF,TGCGCCAGCAGTCTCTATAGCAATCAGCCCCAGCATTTT
-,TRBD1,TRBJ2-3,TRBV28,CASSFSEDRGRMMQYF,TGTGCCAGCAGTTTTTCAGAGGACAGGGGACGAATGATGCAGTATTTT
-,-,TRBJ1-2,TRBV13,CASSPYLRPGGYTF,TGTGCCAGCAGCCCCTACTTAAGACCGGGTGGCTACACCTTC
few,TRBD1,TRBJ1-2,TRBV5-6,CASSLVSRGSTYGYTF,TGTGCCAGCAGCTTGGTGAGCAGGGGGAGTACCTATGGCTACACCTTC
-,-,TRBJ1-6,TRBV3-1/TRBV3-2,CASSQMPRGSSPLHF,TGTGCCAGCAGCCAAATGCCCAGGGGATCGTCACCCCTCCACTTT
-,TRBD1,TRBJ2-2,TRBV2,CASSDYVLTGGNTGELFF,TGTGCCAGCAGTGACTACGTTTTGACAGGGGGGAACACCGGGGAGCTGTTTTTT
-,TRBD1,TRBJ2-7,TRBV5-1,CASSLWDRGGEQYF,TGCGCCAGCAGCTTGTGGGACAGGGGAGGCGAGCAGTACTTC
-,-,TRBJ2-1,TRBV27,CASSLLGSGRYNEQFF,TGTGCCAGCAGTTTACTGGGCAGCGGACGATACAATGAGCAGTTCTTC
once,TRBD1,TRBJ1-1,TRBV5-5,CASRSRDRNTEAFF,TGTGCCAGCAGGAGCCGGGACAGGAACACTGAAGCTTTCTTT
-,TRBD1,TRBJ2-1,TRBV4-1,CASTPTGGHNEQFF,TGCGCCAGCACCCCGACAGGGGGGCACAATGAGCAGTTCTTC
-,-,TRBJ1-5,TRBV29-1,CSVSAGVDQPQHF,TGCAGCGTGTCCGCGGGGGTCGATCAGCCCCAGCATTTT
once,-,TRBJ1-2,TRBV6-5,CASSYRVLDGYTF,TGTGCCAGCAGTTACAGAGTACTGGATGGCTACACCTTC
once,-,TRBJ1-5,TRBV12-3/TRBV12-4,CASSLQSNQPQHF,TGTGCCAGCAGTTTACAGAGCAATCAGCCCCAGCATTTT
-,-,TRBJ2-7,TRBV27,CATSRLGQWDSYEQYF,TGTGCCACCTCGCGCCTCGGACAGTGGGATTCCTACGAGCAGTACTTC
-,-,TRBJ1-1,TRBV28,CASSVPAVPEAFF,TGTGCCAGCAGCGTGCCCGCGGTCCCTGAAGCTTTCTTT
-,-,TRBJ1-2,TRBV30,CAWGAGSGPGYTF,TGTGCCTGGGGCGCAGGGTCCGGTCCGGGCTACACCTTC
-,TRBD1,TRBJ1-2,TRBV9,CASSMTGVGSNGYTF,TGTGCCAGCAGCATGACAGGGGTAGGCTCAAATGGCTACACCTTC
-,-,TRBJ1-1,TRBV5-1,CASSQTTGNTEAFF,TGCGCCAGCAGCCAAACGACAGGGAACACTGAAGCTTTCTTT
once,-,TRBJ2-3,TRBV7-8,CASSSPESSTDTQYF,TGTGCCAGCAGCTCACCAGAATCGAGCACAGATACGCAGTATTTT
-,TRBD2,TRBJ2-7,TRBV30,CAWSRGTSGYEQYF,TGTGCCTGGAGTAGGGGGACTAGCGGCTACGAGCAGTACTTC
-,TRBD1,TRBJ1-6,TRBV15,CATSAPGTGTYNSPLHF,TGTGCCACCAGCGCCCCCGGGACAGGGACCTATAATTCACCCCTCCACTTT
-,-,TRBJ2-7,TRBV3-1/TRBV3-2,CASSPPSSYEQYF,TGTGCCAGCAGCCCGCCGAGCTCCTACGAGCAGTACTTC
-,TRBD1,TRBJ1-4,TRBV5-1,CASSLSTAGGGEKLFF,TGCGCCAGCAGCTTGAGCACGGCAGGGGGAGGAGAAAAACTGTTTTTT
once,-,TRBJ2-3,TRBV9,CASSPRWGGNSGTDTQYF,TGTGCCAGCAGCCCTAGATGGGGAGGAAATTCTGGCACAGATACGCAGTATTTT
-,-,TRBJ2-1,TRBV27,CASRLTQGSHIGEQFF,TGTGCCAGCAGACTAACACAGGGATCCCACATCGGTGAGCAGTTCTTC
-,TRBD1,TRBJ1-2,TRBV9,CASSPQLQGHRGGYTF,TGTGCCAGCAGCCCTCAATTACAGGGGCACCGGGGCGGCTACACCTTC
-,-,TRBJ1-3,TRBV7-3,CARRGKRGIPNTIYF,TGTGCCAGGCGGGGAAAAAGGGGAATACCAAACACCATATATTTT
many,-,TRBJ1-5,TRBV19,CASSIIAGNQPQHF,TGTGCCAGTAGTATAATAGCAGGGAACCAGCCCCAGCATTTT
-,TRBD1,TRBJ2-7,TRBV6-5,CASGRTGSEQYF,TGTGCCAGCGGGCGGACAGGGTCGGAGCAGTACTTC
-,-,TRBJ1-1,TRBV18,CASSPGRDTEAFF,TGTGCCAGCTCACCAGGGCGGGACACTGAAGCTTTCTTT
once,TRBD1,TRBJ1-3,TRBV5-6,CASRYGQGHFSGNTIYF,TGTGCCAGCAGATACGGACAGGGGCACTTCTCTGGAAACACCATATATTTT
-,-,TRBJ2-5,TRBV27,CASSLYWGKETQYF,TGTGCCAGCAGTTTATACTGGGGCAAAGAGACCCAGTACTTC
-,-,TRBJ2-1,TRBV18,CASSRPGTEGPNEQFF,TGTGCCAGCTCACGCCCCGGGACGGAGGGCCCCAATGAGCAGTTCTTC
once,TRBD1,TRBJ1-5,TRBV7-9,CASSTDRVGQPQHF,TGTGCCAGCAGCACCGACAGGGTAGGTCAGCCCCAGCATTTT
-,-,TRBJ2-3,TRBV27,CASSPTSTSTDTQYF,TGTGCCAGCAGTCCCACTTCCACCAGCACAGATACGCAGTATTTT
-,-,TRBJ1-1,TRBV25-1,CASSESTGRSTEAFF,TGTGCCAGCAGTGAGTCCACAGGGCGAAGCACTGAAGCTTTCTTT
-,TRBD2,TRBJ2-1,TRBV27,CASSLGAGVVLEQFF,TGTGCCAGCAGTTTAGGGGCGGGGGTCGTTTTAGAGCAGTTCTTC
-,TRBD1,TRBJ2-3,TRBV4-2,CASSQQPGQGSADTQYF,TGTGCCAGCAGCCAACAACCGGGACAGGGTTCAGCAGATACGCAGTATTTT
once,-,TRBJ1-2,TRBV5-8,CASSLTGGGYTF,TGTGCCAGCAGCTTGACAGGCGGAGGCTACACCTTC
once,-,TRBJ1-5,TRBV2,CASSGQTNSNQPQHF,TGTGCCAGCAGCGGACAGACTAATAGCAATCAGCCCCAGCATTTT
-,TRBD2,TRBJ2-3,TRBV5-1,CASSPYSSGEADTQYF,TGCGCCAGCAGCCCGTACTCTAGCGGGGAAGCAGATACGCAGTATTTT
-,TRBD2,TRBJ2-7,TRBV7-2,CASSALAGGLSEQYF,TGTGCCAGCAGCGCCCTAGCGGGGGGTCTAAGCGAGCAGTACTTC
once,-,TRBJ1-6,TRBV5-1,CASSAGQNNSPLHF,TGCGCCAGCAGCGCAGGACAGAATAACTCACCCCTCCACTTT